This entry lists 32 T cell receptor beta chains sequenced from one sample in a study of blood T cell repertoires in COVID-19. The method was immunoSEQ multiplex PCR; TCRdb's version includes in-frame clones alone and lacks a portion of them. In the table there are over 65,000 clones, 80% to 90% of which are singletons. The source material was peripheral blood. The source is a man younger than 45 with acute or convalescent COVID-19.

The chain recombines TRBV7-3 with TRBJ2-7; TRBD1 matches at 7 bases. After removal of 5 bases from V and 2 bases from J, the junction contained 9 bases not matched to a gene. This CDR3 has 15 residues. The germline gives CDR1 SGHTA, CDR2 FQGTGA. In DNA form, the CDR3 reads TGTGCCAGCAGCGCCACAGGGACAGCCCCCTACGAGCAGTACTTC. Translation: CASSATGTAPYEQYF.

This chain connects TRBV20-1 to TRBJ2-7; 7 bases map to TRBD2. V shed 3 bases and J 3 bases; nucleotides not matched to a gene: 5. The V gene's germline CDR1 is DFQATT and CDR2 SNEGSKA (reference sequence). The CDR3 consists of 13 residues. The CDR3 reads CSASLASGYEQYF. CDR3 nucleotides: TGCAGTGCTAGTTTAGCTAGCGGCTACGAGCAGTACTTC.

In its sample, this clone was seen a few times. The chain links TRBV5-4 to TRBJ1-2; D unresolved. Trimming shortened V by 7 bases and J by 2 bases, and 15 bases separated the two germline ends. Germline loops: CDR1 SGHNT, CDR2 YYREEE (reference sequence). The CDR3 has 14 amino acids. The CDR3 nucleotides read TGTGCCAGCGGATACAGTTTCATGAACTATGGCTACACCTTC. It is translated as CASGYSFMNYGYTF.

The chain joins TRBV5-1 to TRBJ2-7; tentative D call: TRBD1 (5 bases). Germline CDR1 reads SGHRS; CDR2 reads YFSETQ. The V end was cut by 0 bases, the J end by 3 bases, with 7 bases between. CDR3 length: 13 amino acids. This chain's CDR3 is CASSLGQNYEQYF. The CDR3 DNA follows: TGCGCCAGCAGCTTGGGACAGAACTACGAGCAGTACTTC.

The rearrangement links TRBV5-6 to TRBJ2-5; 7 nucleotides align to TRBD1. This CDR3 is built from 15 residues. V lost 5 bases to trimming and J lost 1 base; unmatched junction nucleotides: 8. The germline V gene encodes CDR1 SGHDT and CDR2 YYEEEE. This CDR3 is CASSTGTDPQETQYF. The CDR3 DNA follows: TGTGCCAGCAGTACCGGGACAGATCCCCAAGAGACCCAGTACTTC.

This chain joins TRBV28 and TRBJ2-3; tentatively, D is TRBD2 (6 bases). The CDR3 covers 15 residues. The germline V and J ends were trimmed by 2 bases and 4 bases, with 13 bases remaining between them. Germline-derived CDR1 and CDR2 are MDHEN and SYDVKM. The chain's CDR3 is CASSLRAGRPDTQYF. The CDR3 bases are TGTGCCAGCAGTTTAAGGGCGGGGCGTCCAGATACGCAGTATTTT.

J is TRBJ2-2 and V is TRBV12-5; 7 nucleotides align to TRBD1. J lost 5 bases, V lost 6 bases, and 3 bases had no gene match. This CDR3 has 13 residues. Germline assignment: CDR1 LGHNT and CDR2 FRNRAP. The CDR3 region is CASGTGLTGELFF. Written as DNA, the CDR3 is TGTGCTAGTGGGACAGGGTTAACCGGGGAGCTGTTTTTT.

The gene calls are TRBV7-9 and TRBJ1-1, with 7 bases that match TRBD1. Germline V gene lookup returns CDR1 SEHNR and CDR2 FQNEAQ (reference sequence). J lost 3 bases, V lost 5 bases, and 15 bases had no gene match. CDR3 length equals 17 residues. CDR3 nucleotides: TGTGCCAGCAGCCCCAGGGGGATGGGAGGTAGAGACACTGAAGCTTTCTTT. Amino acids: CASSPRGMGGRDTEAFF.

CDR3 in amino acids: CAWMRQANTEAFF. The CDR3 DNA follows: TGTGCCTGGATGAGACAGGCCAACACTGAAGCTTTCTTT. This chain joins TRBV30 and TRBJ1-1; a possible D gene is TRBD1 (6 bases). V was trimmed by 4 bases and J by 2 bases, leaving 11 bases between them. Looked up from germline, CDR1 is GTSNPN and CDR2 is SVGIG (reference sequence). The CDR3 extends over 13 amino acids. Using reference TRBV30 and TRBJ1-1 for the parts outside the CDR3, the full variable domain is SQTIHQWPATLVQPVGSPLSLECTVEGTSNPNLYWYRQAAGRGLQLLFYSVGIGQISSEVPQNLSASRPQDRQFILSSKKLLLSDSGFYLCAWMRQANTEAFFGQGTRLTVV.

This rearrangement joins TRBV12-3 or TRBV12-4 to TRBJ2-1, with 8 bases that match TRBD2. V gave up 8 bases and J gave up 8 bases; unmatched junction bases: 5. CDR3 length: 12 residues. The CDR3 loop reads CASVSGSDEQFF. CDR3 DNA sequence: TGTGCCAGCGTCAGCGGGAGTGATGAGCAGTTCTTC.

This clone was seen once. The V call is TRBV9, the J call TRBJ1-3; TRBD1 matches 11 bases. The V segment lost 3 bases and the J segment 7 bases; nucleotides outside the gene matches: 6. The length of the CDR3 is 15 residues. From germline, CDR1 is SGDLS and CDR2 YYNGEE. The CDR3 here is CASSATGTGGNTIYF. The CDR3, as DNA: TGTGCCAGCAGCGCCACCGGGACAGGGGGGAACACCATATATTTT.

The chain employs TRBV5-4 and TRBJ1-1; the D gene is possibly TRBD1 (6 bases). V was cut by 4 bases and J by 0 bases, with 13 bases left in between. CDR3 length: 15 residues. Germline loops: CDR1 SGHNT, CDR2 YYREEE (reference sequence). As DNA, the CDR3 is TGTGCCAGCAGCAGCGGGACACTCATGAACACTGAAGCTTTCTTT. Translation gives CASSSGTLMNTEAFF.

This clone appeared a few times. This chain joins TRBV28 and TRBJ1-2; D unclear. Germline CDR1 reads MDHEN; CDR2 reads SYDVKM. The CDR3 is 11 residues long. V shed 4 bases and J shed 7 bases, with 7 bases lying between them. The DNA of the CDR3 is TGTGCCAGCAGTTCCCCGGGTGGCTACACCTTC. Encoded protein: CASSSPGGYTF.

The chain combines TRBV10-3 with TRBJ1-3, with D maybe TRBD1 (6 bases). The CDR3 has 14 residues. Trimming left V 10 bases short and J 4 bases short, with 17 bases between. Germline V gene lookup returns CDR1 ENHRY and CDR2 SYGVKD. CDR3 sequence reads: CATAATDRGNTIYF. The CDR3 DNA reads as TGTGCCACAGCAGCGACAGACAGGGGAAACACCATATATTTT.

This rearrangement joins TRBV6-2 or TRBV6-3 to TRBJ2-1; no clear D gene. The CDR3 has 13 residues. Trimming removed 5 bases from V and 5 bases from J, with 10 bases in between. Germline V lookup: CDR1 MNHEY, CDR2 SVGEGT. CDR3 DNA: TGTGCCAGCAGTGAGGTACTTCACAATGAGCAGTTCTTC. This codes for CASSEVLHNEQFF.

The V call is TRBV28, the J call TRBJ2-1, with 12 bases lining up with TRBD2. This CDR3 is built from 15 residues. V was clipped by 6 bases and J by 7 bases; unmatched bases: 7. From germline, CDR1 is MDHEN and CDR2 SYDVKM. CDR3 sequence: CASRSTSGSLNEQFF. The CDR3, as DNA: TGTGCCAGCAGATCGACTAGCGGGAGCTTGAATGAGCAGTTCTTC. Drawing the rest from reference TRBV28 and TRBJ2-1, the complete variable domain is DVKVTQSSRYLVKRTGEKVFLECVQDMDHENMFWYRQDPGLGLRLIYFSYDVKMKEKGDIPEGYSVSREKKERFSLILESASTNQTSMYLCASRSTSGSLNEQFFGPGTRLTVL.

The gene calls are TRBV29-1 and TRBJ1-4, with D unclear. Germline V lookup: CDR1 SQVTM, CDR2 ANQGSEA. The V end lost 7 bases, the J end lost 7 bases, and 10 bases lay between the germline ends. CDR3 length: 11 residues. CDR3 amino acids: CSAPRGEKLFF. The CDR3 nucleotides read TGCAGCGCCCCTCGGGGTGAAAAACTGTTTTTT. The whole variable domain, remainder taken from reference TRBV29-1 and TRBJ1-4, is SAVISQKPSRDICQRGTSLTIQCQVDSQVTMMFWYRQQPGQSLTLIATANQGSEATYESGFVIDKFPISRPNLTFSTLTVSNMSPEDSSIYLCSAPRGEKLFFGSGTQLSVL.

V usage is TRBV9 and J usage is TRBJ2-2, with 12 positions matching TRBD2. Losses at the gene ends were 7 bases for V and 7 bases for J; bases not matched to a gene: 2. Per the germline V gene, CDR1 is SGDLS and CDR2 is YYNGEE. This CDR3 comprises 13 residues. The CDR3 sequence is CASGLAGIGELFF. CDR3 coding DNA: TGTGCCAGCGGACTAGCGGGAATCGGGGAGCTGTTTTTT.

This clone was seen a few times. V is TRBV28 and J is TRBJ1-4; 7 positions agree with TRBD1. This CDR3 is built from 14 residues. The germline CDR1 and CDR2 sequences are MDHEN and SYDVKM. The trim removed 6 bases at V and 13 bases at J, leaving 14 bases unmatched. The CDR3 DNA is TGTGCCAGCAGCCCTACAGGGGTGTCTAGCCGACTGTTTTTT. Encoded protein: CASSPTGVSSRLFF.

The chain carries TRBV4-1 and TRBJ2-7, with D uncertain. This CDR3 spans 15 amino acids. The germline CDR1 and CDR2 sequences are MGHRA and YSYEKL. V lost 1 base and J 2 bases, leaving 12 bases between the germline ends. CDR3 amino acids: CASSQAFNYAYEQYF. Written as DNA, the CDR3 is TGCGCCAGCAGCCAAGCTTTTAACTACGCCTACGAGCAGTACTTC.

This clone was seen once. The chain employs TRBV24-1 and TRBJ2-1; 14 nucleotides match TRBD2. V dropped 7 bases and J dropped 6; count of bases not matched to a gene: 1. Germline assignment: CDR1 KGHDR and CDR2 SFDVKD. This CDR3 spans 14 amino acids. CDR3 loop: CATRGTSGSNEQFF. CDR3 bases: TGTGCCACCAGAGGGACTAGCGGGAGCAATGAGCAGTTCTTC.

The V and J genes are TRBV5-1 and TRBJ2-7; TRBD1 matches 11 bases. Losses at the gene ends were 3 bases for V and 3 bases for J; bases not matched to a gene: 2. Germline CDR1 is SGHRS and CDR2 is YFSETQ. The length of the CDR3 is 14 residues. The CDR3 coding sequence is TGCGCCAGCAGCTCCGGGACAGGGGGCTACGAGCAGTACTTC. Translation: CASSSGTGGYEQYF.

The chain links TRBV7-9 to TRBJ2-1, with 15 nucleotides matching TRBD2. CDR1 and CDR2 from the germline V gene are SEHNR and FQNEAQ (reference sequence). V lost 4 bases to trimming and J lost 6 bases; unmatched junction nucleotides: 10. This CDR3 comprises 18 residues. The CDR3 bases are TGTGCCAGCAGCTCACTCCGGACTAGCGGGAGGGCCCTCAATGAGCAGTTCTTC. It codes for CASSSLRTSGRALNEQFF.

J is TRBJ2-6 and V is TRBV7-9; D perhaps matches TRBD1 (6 bases). From germline, CDR1 is SEHNR and CDR2 FQNEAQ (reference sequence). With 4 bases removed from V and 0 bases from J, the gap between germline ends came to 13 bases. The CDR3 spans 17 residues. The CDR3 nucleotides are TGTGCCAGCAGCTACCCGGGACACAGCTCTGGGGCCAACGTCCTGACTTTC. Protein: CASSYPGHSSGANVLTF.

This clone has just a few counts. Here the CDR3 reads CASSPPAGIHEQYF. The CDR3, as DNA: TGTGCCAGCTCACCACCTGCGGGGATCCACGAGCAGTACTTC. The chain recombines TRBV18 with TRBJ2-7; TRBD2 might be the D (6 bases). The germline V and J ends were trimmed by 0 bases and 5 bases, with 11 bases remaining between them. Germline V gene sequence: CDR1 KGHSH, CDR2 LQKENI. The CDR3 extends over 14 amino acids.

The genes are TRBV11-2 and TRBJ2-1, with 8 positions matching TRBD2. V dropped 1 base and J dropped 9; count of bases not matched to a gene: 8. Germline CDR1 SGHAT, CDR2 FQNNGV. The CDR3 sequence is 15 residues long. The CDR3 nucleotides are TGTGCCAGCAGCTTAGCCGGTAGCGGGACGGCTGAGCAGTTCTTC. Its protein product is CASSLAGSGTAEQFF. Full variable domain (outside the CDR3, taken from reference TRBV11-2 and TRBJ2-1): EAGVAQSPRYKIIEKRQSVAFWCNPISGHATLYWYQQILGQGPKLLIQFQNNGVVDDSQLPKDRFSAERLKGVDSTLKIQPAKLEDSAVYLCASSLAGSGTAEQFFGPGTRLTVL.

V is TRBV29-1 and J is TRBJ2-3, with D uncertain. Germline assignment: CDR1 SQVTM and CDR2 ANQGSEA. Trimming left V 6 bases short and J 2 bases short, with 18 bases between. This CDR3 has 15 residues. CDR3 protein: CSVTVIPSNTDTQYF. Here the CDR3 DNA reads TGCAGCGTCACAGTTATCCCATCAAACACAGATACGCAGTATTTT.

This chain connects TRBV28 to TRBJ1-2; the match to TRBD1 covers 9 bases. There are 16 residues in the CDR3. The germline V gene has CDR1 MDHEN and CDR2 SYDVKM. V lost 6 bases to trimming and J lost 3 bases; unmatched junction nucleotides: 11. CDR3 in amino acids: CASRTGGGQGDYGYTF. The DNA of the CDR3 is TGTGCCAGCAGAACGGGCGGGGGACAGGGCGACTATGGCTACACCTTC.

The chain combines TRBV24-1 with TRBJ2-2; possibly TRBD2 for D (5 bases). Germline values: CDR1 KGHDR, CDR2 SFDVKD. The CDR3 loop spans 16 amino acids. Deletions cut 0 bases from V and 4 bases from J, with 11 bases between. The CDR3 DNA reads as TGTGCCACCAGTGATTTGGGGCGGACTTCCACCGGGGAGCTGTTTTTT. Translation gives CATSDLGRTSTGELFF.

This sequence joins TRBV2 and TRBJ1-2; 7 bases are a match to TRBD1. Per the germline V gene, CDR1 is SNHLY and CDR2 is FYNNEI. The CDR3 consists of 13 residues. Trimming at V came to 5 bases and at J to 7 bases, leaving 7 bases not matched to a gene. For the CDR3, the DNA is TGTGCCAGCAGTCCGCAGGGGGGTGTTGGCTACACCTTC. Amino acids: CASSPQGGVGYTF.

The J gene is TRBJ2-3, the V gene TRBV27, with D uncertain. The CDR3 consists of 16 residues. Per the germline V gene, CDR1 is MNHEY and CDR2 is SMNVEV (reference sequence). The ends were cut back, 5 bases at V and 2 bases at J, with 17 bases in the middle. CDR3 coding DNA: TGTGCCAGCAGTCCAATGCCCGAATACTCCACAGATACGCAGTATTTT. This codes for CASSPMPEYSTDTQYF.

J is TRBJ1-4 and V is TRBV6-1, with TRBD1 matching over 9 bases. The CDR3 loop spans 18 amino acids. Germline CDR1 is MNHNS and CDR2 is SASEGT. With 0 bases clipped from V and 0 bases from J, the junction kept 5 bases outside the gene matches. The CDR3 region has the DNA TGTGCCAGCAGTGAAGCTAAAGGACAGGGGCCAACTAATGAAAAACTGTTTTTT. Protein: CASSEAKGQGPTNEKLFF.